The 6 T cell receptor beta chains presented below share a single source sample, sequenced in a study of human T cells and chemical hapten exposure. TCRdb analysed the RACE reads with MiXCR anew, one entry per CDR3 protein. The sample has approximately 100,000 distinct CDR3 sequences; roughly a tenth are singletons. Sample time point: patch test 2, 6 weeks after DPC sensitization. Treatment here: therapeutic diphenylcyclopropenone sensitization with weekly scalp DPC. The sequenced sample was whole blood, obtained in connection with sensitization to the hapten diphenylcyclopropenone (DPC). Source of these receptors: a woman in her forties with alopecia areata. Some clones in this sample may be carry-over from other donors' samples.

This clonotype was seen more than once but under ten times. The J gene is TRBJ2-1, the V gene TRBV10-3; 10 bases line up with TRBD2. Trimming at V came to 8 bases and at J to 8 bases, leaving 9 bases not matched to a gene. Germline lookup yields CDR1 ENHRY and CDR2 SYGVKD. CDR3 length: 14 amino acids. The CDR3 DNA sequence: TGTGCCATCTCCAGCGGGGGGGACTTGGATGAGCAGTTCTTC. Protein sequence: CAISSGGDLDEQFF.

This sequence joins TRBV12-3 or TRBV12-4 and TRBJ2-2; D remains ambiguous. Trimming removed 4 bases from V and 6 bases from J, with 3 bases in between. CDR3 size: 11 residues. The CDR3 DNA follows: TGTGCCAGCAGTTACTCCGGGGAGCTGTTTTTT. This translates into CASSYSGELFF.

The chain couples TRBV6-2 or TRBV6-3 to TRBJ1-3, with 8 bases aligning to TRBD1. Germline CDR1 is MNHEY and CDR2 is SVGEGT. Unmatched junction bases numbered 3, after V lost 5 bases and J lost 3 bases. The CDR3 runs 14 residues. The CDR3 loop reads CASSNRGFGNTIYF. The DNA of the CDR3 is TGTGCCAGCAGTAACAGGGGGTTTGGAAACACCATATATTTT.

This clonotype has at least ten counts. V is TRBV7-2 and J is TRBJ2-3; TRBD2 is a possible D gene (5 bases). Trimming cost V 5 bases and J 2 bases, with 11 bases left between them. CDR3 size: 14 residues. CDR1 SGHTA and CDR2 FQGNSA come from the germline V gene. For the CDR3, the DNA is TGTGCCAGCAGCCCGGTGAGGGTCACAGATACGCAGTATTTT. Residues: CASSPVRVTDTQYF.

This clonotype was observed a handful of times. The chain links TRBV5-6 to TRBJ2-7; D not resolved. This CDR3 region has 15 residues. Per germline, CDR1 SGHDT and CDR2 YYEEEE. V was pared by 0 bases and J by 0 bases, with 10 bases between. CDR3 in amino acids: CASSLGQLRSYEQYF. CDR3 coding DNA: TGTGCCAGCAGCTTGGGGCAGCTACGCTCCTACGAGCAGTACTTC.

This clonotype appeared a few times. The CDR3 is CASSHDRETYNEQFF. CDR3 DNA sequence: TGCGCCAGCAGCCACGACAGGGAAACCTACAATGAGCAGTTCTTC. This chain joins TRBV4-3 and TRBJ2-1; 7 bases are a match to TRBD1. The J segment lost 2 bases and the V segment lost 3 bases, leaving 4 bases of the junction unmatched. There are 15 residues in the CDR3. CDR1 is LGHNA and CDR2 is YSLEER in the germline V gene.